Listed below are T cell receptor beta chains from one sample, sequenced in a study of response to subunit inactivated influenza vaccine. TCRdb processed the RT-PCR reads anew with MiXCR; each CDR3 protein has one entry. Of about 580,000 distinct CDR3 sequences listed, 12% to 15% are singletons. Sample: PBMCs from blood, taken roughly 13 days after vaccination. These receptors originate from a man in his fifties or sixties who received an inactivated influenza vaccine. Each CDR3 is given with its conserved first and last residue. A D gene is named only where the DNA matches it firmly. Size tells how often a clone was seen (once, few, many) or the class of an expanded clone, and some rows leave it out.

D	J	size	V	CDR3	DNA
TRBD1	TRBJ1-2	few	TRBV4-2	CASSQTVSKDRGSYTF	TGTGCCAGCAGCCAAACCGTCTCGAAGGACAGGGGTAGCTACACCTTC
.	TRBJ1-2	few	TRBV6-2/TRBV6-3	CASSAGRNYGYTF	TGTGCCAGCAGTGCGGGACGGAACTATGGCTACACCTTC
.	TRBJ1-2	.	TRBV7-9	CASMHTTEGYGYTF	TGTGCCAGCATGCACACAACCGAGGGCTATGGCTACACCTTC
.	TRBJ2-7	few	TRBV6-1	CASSASYSSYEQYF	TGTGCCAGCAGCGCCAGCTACAGTTCCTACGAGCAGTACTTC
.	TRBJ2-3	.	TRBV7-2	CASRPPGLTTDTQYF	TGTGCCAGCAGACCCCCCGGACTCACCACAGATACGCAGTATTTT
.	TRBJ2-1	few	TRBV6-2/TRBV6-3	CASSYLGTENEQFF	TGTGCCAGCAGTTATCTCGGGACGGAGAATGAGCAGTTCTTC
.	TRBJ1-2	few	TRBV9	CASSVGDSNYGYTF	TGTGCCAGCAGCGTAGGGGATTCTAACTATGGCTACACCTTC
.	TRBJ2-2	few	TRBV15	CATSNRAPNTGELFF	TGTGCCACCAGCAACAGGGCGCCGAACACCGGGGAGCTGTTTTTT
.	TRBJ1-4	few	TRBV2	CASSTDAGPIEKLFF	TGTGCCAGCAGTACGGACGCGGGCCCTATTGAAAAACTGTTTTTT
TRBD2	TRBJ2-3	.	TRBV7-9	CASSLASSGRAPNTQYF	TGTGCCAGCAGCTTAGCCTCTAGCGGGAGGGCCCCTAATACGCAGTATTTT
TRBD1	TRBJ2-7	few	TRBV12-3/TRBV12-4	CASSYTGTGGYEQYF	TGTGCCAGCAGTTATACCGGGACAGGTGGCTACGAGCAGTACTTC
.	TRBJ1-2	many	TRBV5-1	CASSSGELRYGYTF	TGCGCCAGCAGCTCCGGTGAGCTACGTTATGGCTACACCTTC
TRBD2	TRBJ2-7	.	TRBV6-5	CASSYSASGRYEQYF	TGTGCCAGCAGTTACTCGGCTAGCGGGAGATACGAGCAGTACTTC
.	TRBJ2-7	few	TRBV7-2	CASSPYPSSLIYEQYF	TGTGCCAGCAGCCCCTATCCGTCTAGCCTGATTTACGAGCAGTACTTC
TRBD2	TRBJ2-3	many	TRBV28	CASSRTSGSSTDTQYF	TGTGCCAGCAGCCGTACTAGCGGTTCTAGCACAGATACGCAGTATTTT
.	TRBJ2-2	.	TRBV19	CASRPRRAGELFF	TGTGCCAGTAGGCCTAGGAGGGCCGGGGAGCTGTTTTTT
.	TRBJ2-7	.	TRBV13	CASSSLLRRGEQNF	TGTGCCAGCAGCTCCCTGTTAAGGAGAGGGGAGCAGAACTTC
TRBD1	TRBJ2-2	few	TRBV5-5	CASSLEGTGRTGELFF	TGTGCCAGCAGCTTGGAGGGGACAGGGCGGACCGGGGAGCTGTTTTTT
TRBD2	TRBJ2-1	many	TRBV7-2	CASTRGAGLAGNNEQFF	TGTGCCAGCACCCGGGGGGCCGGACTAGCGGGGAACAATGAGCAGTTCTTC
.	TRBJ2-5	.	TRBV6-5	CASSYGLRQVQETQYF	TGTGCCAGCAGTTACGGCCTCCGACAGGTCCAAGAGACCCAGTACTTC
TRBD2	TRBJ2-3	.	TRBV20-1	CSARSSGLTDTQYF	TGCAGTGCGAGATCTAGCGGCCTCACAGATACGCAGTATTTT
.	TRBJ1-1	many	TRBV12-3/TRBV12-4	CASSLRSEAFF	TGTGCCAGCAGTTTGCGGAGTGAAGCTTTCTTT
.	TRBJ2-6	.	TRBV19	CASSMIPPGSFSGANVLTF	TGTGCCAGTAGTATGATCCCACCGGGGTCCTTTTCTGGGGCCAACGTCCTGACTTTC
TRBD1	TRBJ2-2	many	TRBV6-1	CASSAGQGNTGELFF	TGTGCCAGCAGCGCTGGACAGGGCAACACCGGGGAGCTGTTTTTT
.	TRBJ2-5	few	TRBV7-3	CASSLKRIWVMKGPLVETQYF	TGTGCCAGCAGCTTAAAGAGGATTTGGGTTATGAAGGGACCGTTGGTGGAGACCCAGTACTTC
TRBD2	TRBJ2-3	.	TRBV11-2	CASSLDTSLAGVEDTQYF	TGTGCCAGCAGCTTAGATACTTCCCTAGCGGGAGTTGAAGATACGCAGTATTTT
.	TRBJ2-1	many	TRBV28	CAGGGLPNNEQFF	TGTGCCGGGGGGGGCCTTCCCAACAATGAGCAGTTCTTC
TRBD2	TRBJ2-7	once	TRBV20-1	CSAYPTSGSYEQYF	TGCAGTGCTTACCCGACTAGCGGATCCTACGAGCAGTACTTC
.	TRBJ2-1	few	TRBV7-9	CASSPRAGGGSYNEQFF	TGTGCCAGCAGCCCGAGGGCCGGCGGAGGCTCCTACAATGAGCAGTTCTTC
.	TRBJ2-7	many	TRBV12-3/TRBV12-4	CASSLDTGPYEQYF	TGTGCCAGCAGTTTAGATACAGGACCCTACGAGCAGTACTTC
.	TRBJ2-1	few	TRBV12-3/TRBV12-4	CASSPGLRTYNEQFF	TGTGCCAGCAGTCCGGGACTCAGGACCTACAATGAGCAGTTCTTC
TRBD2	TRBJ2-3	few	TRBV24-1	CATSDLSGGMTDTQYF	TGTGCCACCAGTGATTTGTCCGGGGGGATGACAGATACGCAGTATTTT
.	TRBJ1-1	few	TRBV10-3	CAISQRRESEAFF	TGTGCCATCAGTCAGAGGAGGGAATCTGAAGCTTTCTTT
.	TRBJ2-1	once	TRBV6-2/TRBV6-3	CASTFSPTAPGLEFF	TGTGCCAGCACCTTTTCCCCAACCGCCCCGGGACTCGAGTTCTTC
.	TRBJ2-1	few	TRBV27	CASSLNWRGSYNEQFF	TGTGCCAGCAGTTTAAATTGGCGGGGCTCCTACAATGAGCAGTTCTTC
TRBD1	TRBJ2-7	few	TRBV28	CASRITGTGNYEQYF	TGTGCCAGCAGGATAACCGGGACAGGGAACTACGAGCAGTACTTC
.	TRBJ1-4	.	TRBV5-1	CASSYGPSSATNEKLFF	TGCGCCAGCAGCTATGGACCCTCAAGTGCAACTAATGAAAAACTGTTTTTT
TRBD2	TRBJ2-3	.	TRBV7-6	CASSPSPGTSPSDTQYF	TGTGCCAGCAGCCCGAGTCCCGGGACTAGTCCCTCAGATACGCAGTATTTT
TRBD1	TRBJ1-3	.	TRBV9	CASSVGQGAVGNTIYF	TGTGCCAGCAGCGTTGGACAGGGGGCCGTTGGAAACACCATATATTTT
.	TRBJ1-2	.	TRBV7-3	CASSRGPSGGGYTF	TGTGCCAGCAGCCGGGGACCCTCCGGGGGGGGCTACACCTTC
TRBD1	TRBJ1-6	.	TRBV3-1	CASSLLTGTGNSPLHF	TGTGCCAGCAGCCTCCTCACCGGGACAGGCAATTCACCCCTCCACTTT
TRBD2	TRBJ2-7	many	TRBV5-1	CASSLVTGGFYEQYF	TGCGCCAGCAGCTTGGTTACGGGAGGGTTCTACGAGCAGTACTTC
TRBD2	TRBJ2-1	many	TRBV7-9	CASSHSGGAYNEQFF	TGTGCCAGCAGTCATAGCGGGGGGGCCTACAATGAGCAGTTCTTC
.	TRBJ1-1	.	TRBV2	CASSSREVTEAFF	TGTGCCAGCAGTTCGAGGGAGGTCACTGAAGCTTTCTTT
TRBD1	TRBJ1-5	few	TRBV28	CASSLAGQGNNQPQHF	TGTGCCAGCAGTTTAGCGGGACAGGGAAACAATCAGCCCCAGCATTTT
.	TRBJ2-3	many	TRBV6-1	CASSPRLEDTQYF	TGTGCCAGCAGTCCACGGCTCGAAGATACGCAGTATTTT
.	TRBJ2-1	.	TRBV3-1	CASSSRPRGDNEQFF	TGTGCCAGCAGCTCCCGGCCCCGGGGCGACAATGAGCAGTTCTTC
TRBD1	TRBJ1-5	few	TRBV7-9	CASSPVGTDQPQHF	TGTGCCAGCAGCCCAGTGGGGACAGATCAGCCCCAGCATTTT
TRBD2	TRBJ2-7	few	TRBV20-1	CSARGSGGYEQYF	TGCAGTGCTAGAGGTAGCGGGGGTTACGAGCAGTACTTC
TRBD1	TRBJ2-2	.	TRBV3-1	CASSQVPGQGRTGELFF	TGTGCCAGCAGCCAAGTCCCGGGACAGGGTCGCACCGGGGAGCTGTTTTTT
TRBD2	TRBJ2-2	few	TRBV10-3	CAISSGLAGGFANTGELFF	TGTGCCATCAGTTCCGGACTAGCGGGGGGTTTCGCGAACACCGGGGAGCTGTTTTTT
.	TRBJ1-1	few	TRBV7-8	CASSLVGGVRVNTEAFF	TGTGCCAGCAGCTTAGTGGGTGGCGTCCGGGTGAACACTGAAGCTTTCTTT
.	TRBJ2-1	many	TRBV29-1	CSVASSYNEQFF	TGCAGCGTTGCCAGTTCTTACAATGAGCAGTTCTTC
TRBD1	TRBJ2-5	few	TRBV18	CASSPQGAQLATQYF	TGTGCCAGCTCACCCCAGGGGGCCCAGTTGGCGACCCAGTACTTC
TRBD2	TRBJ2-1	.	TRBV20-1	CSALHLAGEAYNEQFF	TGCAGTGCTCTCCACCTAGCGGGAGAGGCCTACAATGAGCAGTTCTTC
.	TRBJ2-7	.	TRBV28	CASSSGQGGEQYF	TGTGCCAGCAGCTCTGGCCAGGGCGGCGAGCAGTACTTC
.	TRBJ1-2	.	TRBV4-2	CASSQDNQNNYGYTF	TGTGCCAGCAGCCAAGACAATCAGAACAACTATGGCTACACCTTC
.	TRBJ2-2	.	TRBV12-3/TRBV12-4	CASSFPLTGELFF	TGTGCCAGCAGTTTTCCTCTCACCGGGGAGCTGTTTTTT
TRBD1	TRBJ2-5	few	TRBV4-1	CASSQVGRGRETQYF	TGCGCCAGCAGCCAAGTGGGCAGGGGGCGTGAGACCCAGTACTTC